Listed below are T cell receptor beta chains from one sample, sequenced in a study of beta chain features in type 1 diabetes. Sequencing used immunoSEQ multiplex PCR; TCRdb keeps in-frame clones, though not all of them. The data show around 600,000 clones, with roughly 12% seen just once and about 0.11% held by the top ten. The sequencing input was naive CD4+ T cells from blood. The receptors stem from a man aged 25 to 40 with type 1 diabetes. Each CDR3 is given with its conserved first and last residue.

j_call	cdr3_length	v_call	cdr3_aa
TRBJ2-7	14	TRBV9	CASGPGQDLHEQYF
TRBJ2-4	13	TRBV28	CASSFEGLVIQYF
TRBJ2-5	17	TRBV28	CASSSFGDGWYQETQYF
TRBJ1-4	11	TRBV29-1	CSAGTVEKLFF
TRBJ2-5	11	TRBV18	CASSPGETQYF
TRBJ2-6	16	TRBV5-4	CASSLAKDSGANVLTF
TRBJ2-5	14	TRBV6-5	CASSPHRDRETQYF
TRBJ2-3	16	TRBV4-3	CASSQGRGLSEDTQYF
TRBJ2-7	11	TRBV18	CASSPRGEQYF
TRBJ2-1	16	TRBV5-8	CASSLGIRSAYNEQFF
TRBJ2-5	18	TRBV5-4	CASSPPSGASGGQETQYF
TRBJ2-1	15	TRBV6-5	CASSYSWDSYNEQFF
TRBJ2-5	15	TRBV5-4	CASSLGGGAGETQYF
TRBJ2-7	14	TRBV5-1	CASSLAGQEFEQYF